Sequencing of this T cell receptor beta chain was carried out in a study of cytomegalovirus exposure and HLA in healthy donors. About the study: When fewer than 500 donors were genotyped, more than 70% of them were found to fall in the Caucasian-associated ancestry cluster.

This clone was detected once. Its target is unknown. PCR primers comprised 60 Vbeta and 13 Jbeta primers. Method: immunoSEQ multiplex PCR; TCRdb's copy keeps in-frame clones and lacks some. The sample lists approximately 79,000 clones; around 79% were seen once. CDR1 MDHEN and CDR2 SYDVKM come from the germline V gene. V gave up 2 bases and J gave up 5 bases, with 22 bases separating them. The CDR3 is made up of 17 amino acids. General observations from the study: An analysis done earlier found most TCR beta V segments productive about 90% or about 30% of the time. TCR beta sequences reportedly predicted most subjects' HLA-A and HLA-B alleles accurately. A later analysis appeared to link common viral pathogens to several of the most significant clusters.

The sequencing sample was made of PBMCs. The TCR originated in a woman aged 40 to 50 in good health and CMV-seropositive. This rearrangement joins TRBV28 to TRBJ2-7; TRBD1 is a possible D gene (6 bases). The CDR3 protein is CASSLHSLGAVGDEQYF. CDR3 DNA: TGTGCCAGCAGTTTACATAGTCTGGGGGCTGTAGGGGACGAGCAGTACTTC.